These 12 T cell receptor beta chains came from one sample sequenced in a study of cytomegalovirus exposure and HLA in healthy donors. Assay used: immunoSEQ multiplex PCR; TCRdb lists only in-frame clones, some missing. The profile shows roughly 330,000 clones, roughly 87% of them singletons. Material: PBMCs. All receptors come from a woman younger than 45 in good health and CMV-seropositive.

This clone has just one count. CDR3 loop: CAWSLEDSLLRGYTF. The CDR3 DNA reads TGTGCCTGGAGTTTGGAGGACAGCCTACTGAGAGGCTACACCTTC. This chain joins TRBV30 and TRBJ1-2, with D perhaps matching TRBD1 (6 bases). Germline loops: CDR1 GTSNPN, CDR2 SVGIG (reference sequence). The CDR3 consists of 15 residues. Trimming pared 2 bases from V and 8 bases from J, leaving 21 bases between. Together with reference TRBV30 and TRBJ1-2, the CDR3 gives the full variable domain: SQTIHQWPATLVQPVGSPLSLECTVEGTSNPNLYWYRQAAGRGLQLLFYSVGIGQISSEVPQNLSASRPQDRQFILSSKKLLLSDSGFYLCAWSLEDSLLRGYTFGSGTRLTVV.

The gene calls are TRBV27 and TRBJ2-3; D is perhaps TRBD2 (6 bases). V was pared by 3 bases and J by 6 bases, with 13 bases between. The CDR3 loop spans 14 amino acids. Looked up from germline, CDR1 is MNHEY and CDR2 is SMNVEV (reference sequence). CDR3 bases: TGTGCCAGCAGTTTTATCCTAGCGCGGGATACGCAGTATTTT. The encoded protein is CASSFILARDTQYF.

The table lists this clone with a few counts. The chain uses TRBV28 and TRBJ1-2; D perhaps matches TRBD1 (5 bases). This CDR3 region has 13 residues. Germline V gives CDR1 MDHEN, CDR2 SYDVKM. V lost 6 bases and J 8 bases, leaving 16 bases between the germline ends. The CDR3 sequence is CASSLAGPEGYTF. In DNA form, the CDR3 reads TGTGCCAGCAGCCTGGCAGGGCCCGAAGGCTACACCTTC.

This clone was observed once. The rearrangement uses TRBV5-1 and TRBJ2-3, with 9 bases lining up with TRBD1. CDR3 size: 15 residues. CDR1 and CDR2 from the germline V gene are SGHRS and YFSETQ. The trim removed 2 bases at V and 0 bases at J, leaving 1 base unmatched. CDR3 sequence (DNA): TGCGCCAGCAGCTTACAGGGGGCGAGCACAGATACGCAGTATTTT. Protein product: CASSLQGASTDTQYF.

The V gene is TRBV28, the J gene TRBJ1-1; D is uncertain. The CDR3 has 12 amino acids. Trimming stripped 8 bases from V and 0 bases from J, with 7 bases between. Per germline, CDR1 MDHEN and CDR2 SYDVKM. Here the CDR3 reads CASATVNTEAFF. DNA for the CDR3: TGTGCCAGCGCCACAGTGAACACTGAAGCTTTCTTT.

This rearrangement joins TRBV27 to TRBJ2-7; D is undetermined. There are 13 residues in the CDR3. CDR1 is MNHEY and CDR2 is SMNVEV in the germline V gene (reference sequence). Between the trimmed V and J ends, which lost 3 bases and 0 bases, there was a span of 6 bases. The CDR3 region has the DNA TGTGCCAGCAGTTTGACCCCCTCCTACGAGCAGTACTTC. It codes for CASSLTPSYEQYF.

This clone was observed a single time. The same CDR3 also results from other DNA sequences found in this sample. This chain links TRBV27 with TRBJ2-5; D remains ambiguous. This CDR3 is built from 13 residues. Germline V gene sequence: CDR1 MNHEY, CDR2 SMNVEV (reference sequence). Trimming pared 5 bases from V and 1 base from J, leaving 8 bases between. The CDR3 reads CASSRVVQETQYF. For the CDR3, the DNA is TGTGCCAGCAGTAGGGTGGTCCAAGAGACCCAGTACTTC.

The chain employs TRBV6-5 and TRBJ2-7, with TRBD1 as a possible D gene (6 bases). Trimming removed 7 bases from V and 3 bases from J, with 16 bases in between. The CDR3 has 14 residues. Germline CDR1 and CDR2: MNHEY and SVGAGI. CDR3 DNA sequence: TGTGCCAGCACCACTTTGGACAGATTCTACGAGCAGTACTTC. Encoded protein: CASTTLDRFYEQYF.

J is TRBJ2-1 and V is TRBV28, with D maybe TRBD1 (6 bases). Germline CDR1 MDHEN, CDR2 SYDVKM. The CDR3 contains 16 residues. Trimming took 7 bases from V and 5 from J, leaving 21 bases between them. As DNA, the CDR3 is TGTGCCAGCACCCTGGGATCACTGGGGGCTCACAATGAGCAGTTCTTC. This sequence encodes CASTLGSLGAHNEQFF.

The rearrangement joins TRBV11-1 to TRBJ2-7, with D uncertain. CDR1 is SGHAT, CDR2 FQDESV, per germline (reference sequence). The V and J ends lost 2 bases and 3 bases respectively, with 8 bases between them. This CDR3 has 13 amino acids. CDR3: CASSLSPGYEQYF. The CDR3 DNA sequence: TGTGCCAGCAGCTTATCCCCTGGCTACGAGCAGTACTTC.

This chain uses TRBV18 with TRBJ2-7; 11 nucleotides line up with TRBD2. Unmatched junction bases numbered 6, after V lost 6 bases and J lost 2 bases. The CDR3 runs 15 residues. CDR1 and CDR2 (germline): KGHSH, LQKENI. The CDR3 nucleotides are TGTGCCAGCTCCCCGACTAGCGGGACCCCCTACGAGCAGTACTTC. Amino acids: CASSPTSGTPYEQYF.

The CDR3 loop reads CASRPRDRNNYGYTF. In DNA, the CDR3 is TGTGCCAGCAGGCCCCGGGACAGGAATAACTATGGCTACACCTTC. The chain combines TRBV28 with TRBJ1-2; 8 bases line up with TRBD1. The germline V gene encodes CDR1 MDHEN and CDR2 SYDVKM. Losses at the gene ends were 6 bases for V and 1 base for J; bases not matched to a gene: 7. CDR3 length: 15 residues.